These 3 T cell receptor beta chains originate from one sample sequenced in a study of chemoradiotherapy in HPV16-positive cancers. Method: immunoSEQ multiplex PCR; TCRdb's copy keeps in-frame clones and lacks some. This table holds roughly 25,000 clones, over 75% found once. Here the sequenced sample was blood, taken from a patient who underwent chemoradiotherapy. The receptors shown here come from a human donor with HPV-associated anogenital cancer.

V gene TRBV29-1 combines with J gene TRBJ2-1; possibly TRBD2 for D (6 bases). V was trimmed by 4 bases and J by 6 bases, leaving 10 bases between them. The CDR3 loop spans 12 amino acids. Per the germline V gene, CDR1 is SQVTM and CDR2 is ANQGSEA. Here the CDR3 reads CSVGVGGNEQFF. Written as DNA, the CDR3 is TGCAGCGTTGGGGTGGGGGGCAATGAGCAGTTCTTC.

CDR3 DNA sequence: TGTGCCAGCAGTGAAGGGGCCGGGACAGGGAATGAAAAACTGTTTTTT. This codes for CASSEGAGTGNEKLFF. This chain uses TRBV25-1 with TRBJ1-4; TRBD1 matches at 9 bases. Germline lookup yields CDR1 MGHDK and CDR2 SYGVNS. The CDR3 extends over 16 amino acids. Trimming removed 2 bases from V and 5 bases from J; junction bases left unmatched: 6. Drawing the rest from reference TRBV25-1 and TRBJ1-4, the complete variable domain is EADIYQTPRYLVIGTGKKITLECSQTMGHDKMYWYQQDPGMELHLIHYSYGVNSTEKGDLSSESTVSRIRTEHFPLTLESARPSHTSQYLCASSEGAGTGNEKLFFGSGTQLSVL.

The chain couples TRBV5-5 to TRBJ2-7, with 8 bases matching TRBD1. The ends lost 2 bases at V and 1 base at J; junction bases unmatched: 2. This CDR3 comprises 14 residues. CDR1 SGHKS and CDR2 YYEKEE come from the germline V gene (reference sequence). CDR3 nucleotide sequence: TGTGCCAGCAGCTTCGGGACAGGTTCCTACGAGCAGTACTTC. Its translation is CASSFGTGSYEQYF.